The rows below give T cell receptor beta chains drawn from one sample of a study of cytomegalovirus exposure and HLA in healthy donors. TCRdb keeps only in-frame clones here, not all; method: immunoSEQ multiplex PCR. The repertoire holds 170,000 or so clones, with approximately 80% as singletons. Sequencing used PBMCs. The receptors originated from a male donor in good health and CMV-seropositive. The CDR3 runs from the conserved cysteine through the conserved F or W. Each record gives: clone size, D gene, J gene, V gene, CDR3 protein, CDR3 DNA. The D gene is left open where the match is weak. Clone size is given for some rows only: seen once, a few or many times, or a class if the clone is expanded.

>.|TRBD1|TRBJ1-4|TRBV9
CASSPRQGENEKLFF
TGTGCCAGCAGCCCGCGACAGGGTGAAAATGAAAAACTGTTTTTT
>.|TRBD2|TRBJ2-2|TRBV27
CASSSGLAGGFATGELFF
TGTGCCAGCAGTTCCGGACTAGCGGGAGGTTTCGCGACCGGGGAGCTGTTTTTT
>.|.|TRBJ2-7|TRBV27
CASKVAGSGYEQYF
TGTGCCAGCAAGGTGGCGGGAAGCGGCTACGAGCAGTACTTC
>.|.|TRBJ1-2|TRBV5-4
CASSSGISRDYGYTF
TGTGCCAGCAGCTCCGGGATCTCGAGGGACTATGGCTACACCTTC
>.|TRBD2|TRBJ2-7|TRBV7-9
CASSPRGLAGIEQYF
TGTGCCAGCAGCCCGAGGGGACTAGCGGGAATAGAGCAGTACTTC
>.|TRBD2|TRBJ2-2|TRBV7-9
CASSRGEAGWDTGELFF
TGTGCCAGCAGCCGGGGGGAAGCGGGATGGGACACCGGGGAGCTGTTTTTT
>.|.|TRBJ2-5|TRBV7-2
CASSLGGANGETQYF
TGTGCCAGCAGCTTAGGCGGAGCTAACGGGGAGACCCAGTACTTC
>few|.|TRBJ2-7|TRBV6-5
CASSYVTPRSEQYF
TGTGCCAGCAGTTACGTGACCCCCCGGAGCGAGCAGTACTTC
>.|TRBD2|TRBJ2-5|TRBV19
CASSKPTSGRDTGETQYF
TGTGCCAGTAGTAAACCGACTAGCGGGAGGGACACAGGAGAGACCCAGTACTTC
>.|TRBD1|TRBJ1-4|TRBV28
CASSFPKNRGQREKLFF
TGTGCCAGCAGTTTCCCCAAAAACAGGGGGCAGCGGGAAAAACTGTTTTTT
>.|TRBD2|TRBJ2-7|TRBV27
CASSLGGMGIYEQYF
TGTGCCAGCAGTTTGGGAGGGATGGGGATTTACGAGCAGTACTTC
>.|.|TRBJ2-4|TRBV30
CAWGDSDKNIQYF
TGTGCCTGGGGGGACTCGGACAAAAACATTCAGTACTTC
>.|.|TRBJ2-1|TRBV7-8
CASSLGMSEQFF
TGTGCCAGCAGCTTAGGCATGAGTGAGCAGTTCTTC
>.|.|TRBJ2-7|TRBV30
CAWSAPPIAVNYEQYF
TGTGCCTGGAGTGCCCCCCCCATAGCGGTGAACTACGAGCAGTACTTC
>.|.|TRBJ2-7|TRBV11-2
CASSRASIAYEQYF
TGTGCCAGCAGCAGGGCTAGCATAGCCTACGAGCAGTACTTC
>.|TRBD1|TRBJ1-2|TRBV18
CASSPAGTGQGYTF
TGTGCCAGCTCACCGGCCGGGACAGGGCAGGGCTACACCTTC
>.|TRBD1|TRBJ2-7|TRBV29-1
CSAQGSSYEQYF
TGCAGCGCACAGGGGAGCTCCTACGAGCAGTACTTC
>.|TRBD2|TRBJ2-3|TRBV9
CASSGSSGALPDTQYF
TGTGCCAGCAGCGGATCTAGCGGAGCCCTACCAGATACGCAGTATTTT
>.|.|TRBJ2-7|TRBV29-1
CSVGGQSYEQYF
TGCAGCGTTGGCGGACAGTCCTACGAGCAGTACTTC
>.|TRBD2|TRBJ2-1|TRBV9
CASSVEGLAGGYSYNEQFF
TGTGCCAGCAGCGTAGAGGGACTAGCGGGAGGGTACAGTTACAATGAGCAGTTCTTC
>.|.|TRBJ1-3|TRBV7-9
CASRDRRGSSGNTIYF
TGTGCCAGCAGGGATCGCAGGGGAAGCTCTGGAAACACCATATATTTT
>.|TRBD1|TRBJ1-2|TRBV6-5
CASSSGGDGYTF
TGTGCCAGCAGTTCAGGGGGCGATGGCTACACCTTC
>.|TRBD1|TRBJ1-4|TRBV29-1
CSVFRQGFLEKLFF
TGCAGCGTTTTCCGACAGGGGTTCCTTGAAAAACTGTTTTTT
>.|.|TRBJ2-3|TRBV6-4
CASREDSASTDTQYF
TGTGCCAGCAGAGAGGACAGTGCTAGCACAGATACGCAGTATTTT
>.|TRBD2|TRBJ2-1|TRBV27
CASRRTSGTSYNEQFF
TGTGCCAGCAGACGGACTAGCGGGACCTCCTACAATGAGCAGTTCTTC
>.|TRBD1|TRBJ2-3|TRBV9
CASSVASGTGGDTQYF
TGTGCCAGCAGCGTAGCGTCCGGGACAGGGGGAGATACGCAGTATTTT
>once|.|TRBJ1-4|TRBV5-6
CASSPGYQHLSEKLFF
TGTGCCAGCAGCCCGGGTTATCAGCATTTATCTGAAAAACTGTTTTTT
>.|.|TRBJ1-2|TRBV29-1
CSDRSGGGYTF
TGCAGCGACAGGTCAGGTGGGGGCTACACCTTC
>.|.|TRBJ2-7|TRBV19
CASSETAYEQYF
TGTGCCAGTAGCGAGACAGCCTACGAGCAGTACTTC
>.|.|TRBJ1-2|TRBV6-1
CASTGHEINYGYTF
TGTGCCAGCACCGGACACGAAATTAACTATGGCTACACCTTC
>once|.|TRBJ2-2|TRBV5-1
CASSSRPSGTGELFF
TGCGCCAGCAGCTCCCGCCCGTCCGGGACCGGGGAGCTGTTTTTT
>.|TRBD1|TRBJ1-2|TRBV6-1
CASSHTHRGTYGYTF
TGTGCCAGCAGTCATACTCACAGGGGTACTTATGGCTACACCTTC
>.|.|TRBJ2-4|TRBV6-1
CASSERGRATTIQYF
TGTGCCAGCAGTGAGCGTGGGCGGGCGACCACCATTCAGTACTTC
>few|.|TRBJ2-7|TRBV7-2
CASSYGSSYEQYF
TGTGCCAGCAGCTACGGTAGCTCCTACGAGCAGTACTTC
>.|TRBD2|TRBJ2-1|TRBV7-2
CAIGTSGRAFAAEQFF
TGTGCCATCGGGACTAGCGGGAGGGCCTTCGCCGCTGAGCAGTTCTTC
>.|.|TRBJ1-1|TRBV19
CASSIQGTANTEAFF
TGTGCCAGTAGTATACAGGGAACGGCAAACACTGAAGCTTTCTTT
>.|TRBD2|TRBJ2-3|TRBV5-6
CASSFASGSTDTQYF
TGTGCCAGCAGCTTCGCTAGCGGGAGTACAGATACGCAGTATTTT
>.|.|TRBJ2-7|TRBV28
CASSFQYEQYF
TGTGCCAGCAGTTTTCAATACGAGCAGTACTTC
>.|.|TRBJ2-7|TRBV2
CASNRASLSYEQYF
TGTGCCAGCAACCGTGCGTCGCTCTCCTACGAGCAGTACTTC
>.|.|TRBJ2-2|TRBV5-1
CASSLTGDYTGELFF
TGCGCCAGCAGCTTGACGGGAGACTACACCGGGGAGCTGTTTTTT
>.|.|TRBJ2-1|TRBV4-1
CASSPRVLRSNEQFF
TGCGCCAGCAGCCCGAGGGTCCTTAGGTCAAATGAGCAGTTCTTC
>.|TRBD2|TRBJ2-1|TRBV5-6
CASSWATSGSYNEQFF
TGTGCCAGCAGCTGGGCCACTAGCGGGAGTTACAATGAGCAGTTCTTC
>.|.|TRBJ2-5|TRBV14
CASSVIWQQETQYF
TGTGCCAGCAGCGTAATCTGGCAGCAAGAGACCCAGTACTTC
>.|.|TRBJ2-7|TRBV30
CAWSVSASRAGYEQYF
TGTGCCTGGAGTGTATCGGCCTCGCGGGCGGGTTACGAGCAGTACTTC
>.|.|TRBJ2-1|TRBV6-6
CASSSGEYNEQFF
TGTGCCAGCAGCTCTGGGGAGTACAATGAGCAGTTCTTC
>.|TRBD2|TRBJ2-7|TRBV30
CAWSVTSGRSYEQYF
TGTGCCTGGAGTGTAACTAGCGGGAGATCCTACGAGCAGTACTTC
>.|TRBD1|TRBJ1-4|TRBV11-3
CASSFGTGGEKLFF
TGTGCCAGCAGCTTCGGGACAGGGGGCGAAAAACTGTTTTTT
>.|TRBD1|TRBJ2-1|TRBV6-4
CASSVTGTGEYEQFF
TGTGCCAGCAGTGTCACCGGGACAGGGGAGTATGAGCAGTTCTTC
>.|.|TRBJ1-1|TRBV7-9
CSSSLETRGAFF
TGTTCCAGCAGCTTAGAGACCAGGGGAGCTTTCTTT
>.|TRBD2|TRBJ2-3|TRBV10-3
CAISVLAGGLYTDTQYF
TGTGCCATCAGTGTCCTAGCGGGAGGTTTGTACACAGATACGCAGTATTTT
>.|TRBD1|TRBJ2-3|TRBV7-3
CASSLSRTGRTDTQYF
TGTGCCAGCAGCTTATCCAGGACAGGGCGTACAGATACGCAGTATTTT
>.|TRBD2|TRBJ2-5|TRBV29-1
CSVDLLAGGPRETQYF
TGCAGCGTCGATCTCCTAGCGGGAGGGCCTAGGGAGACCCAGTACTTC
>.|TRBD2|TRBJ2-2|TRBV6-5
CASSSHPGLVTRELFF
TGTGCCAGCAGTTCCCATCCGGGACTAGTTACTCGGGAGCTGTTTTTT
>.|TRBD1|TRBJ2-4|TRBV5-1
CASTPGQGDIQYF
TGCGCCAGCACCCCAGGGCAGGGGGACATTCAGTACTTC
>.|.|TRBJ2-3|TRBV4-3
CASSQGLEAADTQYF
TGCGCCAGCAGCCAAGGGCTAGAGGCAGCAGATACGCAGTATTTT